Here is one T cell receptor (beta chain) with its context. This beta chain is a stray read from a library made for alpha chains; its abundance is not meaningful. The data belong to a study of spatial heterogeneity in lung cancer. Across the study: Detected beta-chain sequences consistently exceeded alpha-chain sequences.

Regarding time point: sample taken at primary tumor resection. No cells were sorted before sequencing. The whole RNA sequenced was extracted from tumor, nontumor lung or frozen PBMC. Patients with untreated early-stage non-small cell lung cancer, numbering 72, were the donors. TCRdb passed the 5' RACE reads through MiXCR, listing each CDR3 protein once. The sample records 6,000 to 8,500 distinct CDR3 sequences, roughly 6.1% being singletons. The CDR3 contains 17 residues. The V gene end was trimmed by 6 bases and the J gene end by 2 bases; junction bases not matched to a gene: 13. CDR1 and CDR2 (germline): MNHEY, SVGEGT.

The material was normal lung tissue next to the tumor, obtained at surgery. This chain connects TRBV6-2 or TRBV6-3 to TRBJ2-7; 10 bases are shared with TRBD2. This clonotype originated in a female donor with early-stage non-small cell lung cancer. The CDR3 coding sequence is TGTGCCAGCAGCCCACTAGAAGGGACTAGCGAAGCCTACGAGCAGTACTTC. It encodes CASSPLEGTSEAYEQYF.